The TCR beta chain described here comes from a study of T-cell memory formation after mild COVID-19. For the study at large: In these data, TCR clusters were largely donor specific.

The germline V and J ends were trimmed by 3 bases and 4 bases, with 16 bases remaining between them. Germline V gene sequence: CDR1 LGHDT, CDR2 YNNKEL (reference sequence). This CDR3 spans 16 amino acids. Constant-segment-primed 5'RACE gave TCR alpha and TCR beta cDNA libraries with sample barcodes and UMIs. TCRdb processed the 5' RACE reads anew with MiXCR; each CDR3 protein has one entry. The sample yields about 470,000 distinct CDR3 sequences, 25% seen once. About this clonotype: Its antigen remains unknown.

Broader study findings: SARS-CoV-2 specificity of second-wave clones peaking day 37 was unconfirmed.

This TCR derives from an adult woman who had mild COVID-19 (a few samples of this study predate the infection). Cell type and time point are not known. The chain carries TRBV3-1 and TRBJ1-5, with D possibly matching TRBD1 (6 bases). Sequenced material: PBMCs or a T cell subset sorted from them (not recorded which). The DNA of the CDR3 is TGTGCCAGCAGCCAGGGGGCGAAGGGTGGGAATCAGCCCCAGCATTTT. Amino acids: CASSQGAKGGNQPQHF.